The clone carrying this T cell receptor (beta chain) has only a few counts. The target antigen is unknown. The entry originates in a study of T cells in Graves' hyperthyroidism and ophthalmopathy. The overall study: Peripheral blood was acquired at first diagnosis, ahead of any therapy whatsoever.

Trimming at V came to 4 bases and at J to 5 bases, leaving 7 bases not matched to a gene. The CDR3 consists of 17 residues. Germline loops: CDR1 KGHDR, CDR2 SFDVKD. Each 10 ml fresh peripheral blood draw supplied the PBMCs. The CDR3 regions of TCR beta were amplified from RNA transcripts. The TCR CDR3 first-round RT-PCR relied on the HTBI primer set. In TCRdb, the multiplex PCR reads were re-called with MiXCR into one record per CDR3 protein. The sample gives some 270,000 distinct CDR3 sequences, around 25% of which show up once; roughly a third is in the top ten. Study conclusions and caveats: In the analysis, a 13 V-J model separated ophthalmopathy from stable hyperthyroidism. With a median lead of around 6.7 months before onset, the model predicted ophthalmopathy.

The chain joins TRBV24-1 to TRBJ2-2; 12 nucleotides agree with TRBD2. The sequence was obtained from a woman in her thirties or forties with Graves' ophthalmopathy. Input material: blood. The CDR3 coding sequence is TGTGCCACCAGTGAGGCGACTAGCGGGAGTTGGACCGGGGAGCTGTTTTTT. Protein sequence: CATSEATSGSWTGELFF.